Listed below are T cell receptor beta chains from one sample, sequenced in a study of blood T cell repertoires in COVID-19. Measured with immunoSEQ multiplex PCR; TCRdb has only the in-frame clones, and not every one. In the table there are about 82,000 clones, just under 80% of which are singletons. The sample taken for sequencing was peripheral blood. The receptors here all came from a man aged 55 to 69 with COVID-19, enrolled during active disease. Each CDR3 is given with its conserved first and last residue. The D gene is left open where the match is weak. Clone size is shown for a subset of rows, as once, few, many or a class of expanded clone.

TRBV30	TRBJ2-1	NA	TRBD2	TGTGCCTGGGACACCGGCGGGGGTGAGCAGTTCTTC	CAWDTGGGEQFF
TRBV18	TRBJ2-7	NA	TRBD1	TGTGCCAGCTCACTCAGGACAGGGTGGTACGAGCAGTACTTC	CASSLRTGWYEQYF
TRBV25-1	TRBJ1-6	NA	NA	TGTGCCAGCAGGGACAGCGCAGGTTCACCCCTCCACTTT	CASRDSAGSPLHF
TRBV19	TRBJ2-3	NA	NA	TGTGCCAGTAGTAGTAGAAACACAGATACGCAGTATTTT	CASSSRNTDTQYF
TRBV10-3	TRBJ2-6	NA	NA	TGTGCCATCAGTGAGTCGAGGTCTCCAACGCGCTCTGGGGCCAACGTCCTGACTTTC	CAISESRSPTRSGANVLTF
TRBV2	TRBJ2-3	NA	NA	TGTGCCAGCAGTGATATTCTCGGGAGCCCAGATACGCAGTATTTT	CASSDILGSPDTQYF
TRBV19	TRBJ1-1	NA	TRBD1	TGTGCCAGTAGTATAACAGGGGGCTTTGGGAACACTGAAGCTTTCTTT	CASSITGGFGNTEAFF
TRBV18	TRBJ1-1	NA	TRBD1	TGTGCCAGCTCACTTACAGGGGGAGGGGACACTGAAGCTTTCTTT	CASSLTGGGDTEAFF
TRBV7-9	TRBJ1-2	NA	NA	TGTGCCAGCAGCCCCGGGGTATACGGCTACACCTTC	CASSPGVYGYTF
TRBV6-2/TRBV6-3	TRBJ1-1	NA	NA	TGTGCCAGCAACCCGGGGGCATACGGTGAAGCTTTCTTT	CASNPGAYGEAFF
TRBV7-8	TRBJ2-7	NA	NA	TGTGCCAGCAGAGTCGGAGACAGGGGTCTAGCGGGGACTCGTCAGTACTTC	CASRVGDRGLAGTRQYF
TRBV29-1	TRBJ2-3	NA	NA	TGCAGCGAAGGAGAGGTCAGCACAGATACGCAGTATTTT	CSEGEVSTDTQYF
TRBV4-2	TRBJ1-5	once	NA	TGTGCCAGCAGCCATATAAGACGAGACAATAGCAATCAGCCCCAGCATTTT	CASSHIRRDNSNQPQHF
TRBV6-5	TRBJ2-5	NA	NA	TGTGCCACCACGGCGGATGAGACCCAGTACTTC	CATTADETQYF
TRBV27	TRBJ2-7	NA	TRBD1	TGTGCCAGCAGTTTAAACAGGGGCCTCGACGAGCAGTACTTC	CASSLNRGLDEQYF
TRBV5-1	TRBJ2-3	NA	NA	TGCGCCAGCAGCTTGCAGGGTAAAAGCACAGATACGCAGTATTTT	CASSLQGKSTDTQYF
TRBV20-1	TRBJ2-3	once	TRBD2	TGCAGTGCCAGTAGCGGGGGGCCGGGCACAGATACGCAGTATTTT	CSASSGGPGTDTQYF
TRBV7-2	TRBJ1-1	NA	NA	TGTGCCAGCAGCAGACAGTCGAACACTGAAGCTTTCTTT	CASSRQSNTEAFF
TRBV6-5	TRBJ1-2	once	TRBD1	TGTGCCAGCAGTTTCCTAACCGGGACAGGGACGGTTGGCTACACCTTC	CASSFLTGTGTVGYTF
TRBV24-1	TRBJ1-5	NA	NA	TGTGCCACAGGACAGTCCAATCAGCCCCAGCATTTT	CATGQSNQPQHF
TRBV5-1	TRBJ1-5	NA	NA	TGCGCCAGCAGCTACAGGGATGGTGGACAGCCCCAGCATTTT	CASSYRDGGQPQHF
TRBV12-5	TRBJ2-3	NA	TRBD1	TGTGCTAGTGGTTCCGATCTAGGACAGGGCACAGATACGCAGTATTTT	CASGSDLGQGTDTQYF